These 10 T cell receptor beta chains came from one sample sequenced in a study of blood T cell repertoires in COVID-19. Repertoires were generated with immunoSEQ multiplex PCR, while TCRdb's copy carries only in-frame clones and drops some. The sample contains approximately 230,000 clones, around four fifths of which appear only once. What was sequenced was peripheral blood. Receptors were obtained from a woman aged 40 to 50 with active or convalescent COVID-19.

The chain has TRBV5-1 and TRBJ2-2; 7 bases fit TRBD1. CDR3 length: 16 residues. J lost 4 bases, V lost 3 bases, and 9 bases had no gene match. Germline V CDR1 and CDR2: SGHRS, YFSETQ. The DNA for the CDR3 is TGCGCCAGCAGCTACTTGACAGGGCTCACCACCGGGGAGCTGTTTTTT. Its translation is CASSYLTGLTTGELFF. The full variable domain, in which reference TRBV5-1 and TRBJ2-2 provide the parts outside the CDR3, is KAGVTQTPRYLIKTRGQQVTLSCSPISGHRSVSWYQQTPGQGLQFLFEYFSETQRNKGNFPGRFSGRQFSNSRSEMNVSTLELGDSALYLCASSYLTGLTTGELFFGEGSRLTVL.

In its sample, this clone was seen once. V gene TRBV19 combines with J gene TRBJ1-3; D unclear. This CDR3 comprises 13 residues. Per the germline V gene, CDR1 is LNHDA and CDR2 is SQIVND (reference sequence). Trimming pared 6 bases from V and 0 bases from J, leaving 6 bases between. CDR3 nucleotide sequence: TGTGCCAGTAGCTCCTACTCTGGAAACACCATATATTTT. The encoded protein is CASSSYSGNTIYF.

The chain uses TRBV7-6 and TRBJ2-5; D perhaps matches TRBD1 (5 bases). This CDR3 comprises 15 residues. V was shortened by 3 bases and J by 4 bases, with 15 bases between the two germline ends. Per germline, CDR1 SGHVS and CDR2 FNYEAQ. CDR3 residues: CASSFWSQAGETQYF. The CDR3 DNA reads TGTGCCAGCAGCTTCTGGTCACAGGCTGGAGAGACCCAGTACTTC.

The chain couples TRBV28 to TRBJ2-5, with D possibly matching TRBD1 (5 bases). The CDR3 is made up of 16 amino acids. Trimming removed 4 bases at V and 4 bases at J, with 19 bases between. The germline V gene has CDR1 MDHEN and CDR2 SYDVKM. CDR3 DNA: TGTGCCAGCAGTTCTTTCGGACACGGATCATTAGAGACCCAGTACTTC. Residues: CASSSFGHGSLETQYF.

The V gene is TRBV28, the J gene TRBJ1-5, with a tentative D call TRBD1 (5 bases). This CDR3 spans 17 amino acids. Trimming removed 6 bases from V and 5 bases from J, with 23 bases in between. Germline CDR1 and CDR2: MDHEN and SYDVKM. Written as DNA, the CDR3 is TGTGCCAGCAGAGGCTGGAGAGAGGCAGGGAGGGATCAGCCCCAGCATTTT. It codes for CASRGWREAGRDQPQHF.

This clone occurred once. This chain links TRBV19 with TRBJ1-4, with TRBD1 matching 7 bases. The CDR3 spans 13 residues. The V segment lost 9 bases and the J segment 5 bases; nucleotides outside the gene matches: 6. CDR1 is LNHDA and CDR2 is SQIVND in the germline V gene (reference sequence). The CDR3 nucleotides read TGTGCCAGCTCGACAGGGATGAATGAAAAACTGTTTTTT. Residues: CASSTGMNEKLFF.

V is TRBV27 and J is TRBJ1-4; unclear D gene. The CDR3 is 18 residues long. Trimming took off 5 bases at V and 0 bases at J, with 19 bases between the two ends. CDR1 and CDR2 (germline): MNHEY, SMNVEV (reference sequence). CDR3: CASSPSTWASATNEKLFF. The CDR3, as DNA: TGTGCCAGCAGTCCATCAACATGGGCGAGTGCAACTAATGAAAAACTGTTTTTT.

The chain employs TRBV6-5 and TRBJ2-7, with D possibly being TRBD1 (6 bases). The CDR3 runs 12 residues. Germline V gives CDR1 MNHEY, CDR2 SVGAGI. CDR3: CASSYEGVRRPV. The CDR3 DNA sequence: TGTGCCAGCAGTTACGAGGGGGTTCGGCGACCCGTC.

This chain connects TRBV12-3 or TRBV12-4 to TRBJ2-1; a possible D gene is TRBD1 (5 bases). Trimming left V 3 bases short and J 6 bases short, with 9 bases between. The CDR3 consists of 13 residues. The CDR3 DNA is TGTGCCAGCAGTTTGCTAGGGGTCAATGAGCAGTTCTTC. It specifies CASSLLGVNEQFF.

A note on this clone: Other DNA sequences in the sample encode the same CDR3. The V and J genes are TRBV7-9 and TRBJ1-6, with D perhaps TRBD1 (5 bases). Germline loops: CDR1 SEHNR, CDR2 FQNEAQ (reference sequence). The length of the CDR3 is 15 residues. Trimming removed 0 bases from V and 9 bases from J, with 12 bases in between. The CDR3 loop is CASSLAMGEGSPLHF. The CDR3 region has the DNA TGTGCCAGCAGCTTAGCGATGGGGGAGGGTTCACCCCTCCACTTT.